One sample yielded the 12 T cell receptor beta chains listed below, sequenced in a study of OX40 agonist ivuxolimab in advanced cancers. Sequencing was performed with immunoSEQ multiplex PCR; in TCRdb, only in-frame clones are kept and a portion is missing. The sample contains under 55,000 clones, 89% of which appear only once. Sequenced here: CD4+ or CD8+ T cells sorted from blood, sampled in a trial of the OX40 agonist ivuxolimab. These TCRs come from an adult with an advanced solid tumor such as melanoma, head and neck, liver or kidney cancer.

This chain joins TRBV29-1 and TRBJ1-2; the match to TRBD1 covers 8 bases. Losses at the gene ends were 7 bases for V and 5 bases for J; bases not matched to a gene: 15. This CDR3 contains 15 residues. Germline assignment: CDR1 SQVTM and CDR2 ANQGSEA. The CDR3 coding sequence is TGCAGCGCCCGGCCCGACAGGGGCGGAGGGTATGGCTACACCTTC. It is translated as CSARPDRGGGYGYTF. Variable domain in full (rest from reference TRBV29-1 and TRBJ1-2): SAVISQKPSRDICQRGTSLTIQCQVDSQVTMMFWYRQQPGQSLTLIATANQGSEATYESGFVIDKFPISRPNLTFSTLTVSNMSPEDSSIYLCSARPDRGGGYGYTFGSGTRLTVV.

This chain links TRBV2 with TRBJ1-1, with D tentatively TRBD1 (5 bases). Germline CDR1 and CDR2: SNHLY and FYNNEI. CDR3 size: 11 residues. With 10 bases removed from V and 8 bases from J, the gap between germline ends came to 14 bases. The CDR3 reads CATLLQGEAFF. CDR3 coding DNA: TGTGCCACTCTACTCCAGGGAGAAGCTTTCTTT.

This chain links TRBV27 with TRBJ1-2; D gene uncertain. CDR1 MNHEY and CDR2 SMNVEV come from the germline V gene (reference sequence). The CDR3 runs 13 residues. V lost 0 bases and J 8 bases, leaving 10 bases between the germline ends. In DNA form, the CDR3 reads TGTGCCAGCAGTTTATCGTCCAGCGACGGCTACACCTTC. Its protein is CASSLSSSDGYTF.

The chain employs TRBV6-5 and TRBJ2-5; D is ambiguous. In germline, CDR1 is MNHEY, CDR2 SVGAGI. CDR3 length: 10 amino acids. V was pared by 6 bases and J by 2 bases, with 1 base between. As DNA, the CDR3 is TGTGCCAGCAGACAAGAGACCCAGTACTTC. Its protein is CASRQETQYF.

This clone has just one count. The chain joins TRBV7-6 to TRBJ2-2; 7 bases are shared with TRBD1. Germline V CDR1 and CDR2: SGHVS, FNYEAQ. V shed 2 bases and J 4 bases; nucleotides not matched to a gene: 1. The CDR3 is 14 amino acids. The CDR3 coding sequence is TGTGCCAGCAGCTTAAGGGGGCGCACCGGGGAGCTGTTTTTT. This codes for CASSLRGRTGELFF.

This clone was counted a single time. The chain has TRBV7-9 and TRBJ2-6; 8 bases are a match to TRBD1. The CDR3 is 16 residues long. J was trimmed by 2 bases and V by 8 bases; bases with no gene match: 8. CDR1 and CDR2 (germline): SEHNR, FQNEAQ (reference sequence). The CDR3 spells CASVLPGGAGANVLTF. The CDR3 DNA is TGTGCCAGCGTCCTTCCAGGGGGCGCTGGGGCCAACGTCCTGACTTTC.

J is TRBJ1-3 and V is TRBV9, with no clear D. The CDR3 is 13 residues long. V was clipped by 4 bases and J by 0 bases, with 5 bases between them. In germline, CDR1 is SGDLS, CDR2 YYNGEE. The CDR3 loop is CASSPVSGNTIYF. The DNA of the CDR3 is TGTGCCAGCAGCCCTGTCTCTGGAAACACCATATATTTT.

The V call is TRBV27, the J call TRBJ1-5, with D hard to call. The germline V gene has CDR1 MNHEY and CDR2 SMNVEV (reference sequence). The V gene lost 5 bases and the J gene lost 3 bases, with 17 bases spanning the gap. The CDR3 spans 16 residues. CDR3 in DNA: TGTGCCAGCAGTCCGAGCGGCGGGGAGACCAATCAGCCCCAGCATTTT. It is translated as CASSPSGGETNQPQHF.

V is TRBV27 and J is TRBJ1-3; no definite D call. The CDR3 runs to 14 residues. V dropped 10 bases and J dropped 0 bases, with 13 bases sitting between them. Per germline, CDR1 MNHEY and CDR2 SMNVEV (reference sequence). The CDR3 reads CATQASHSGNTIYF. Here the CDR3 DNA reads TGTGCCACCCAGGCCTCCCACTCTGGAAACACCATATATTTT.

This clone was seen a single time. CDR3 in amino acids: CASSSPGTHYEQYF. CDR3 sequence (DNA): TGTGCCAGCAGCTCCCCCGGGACTCACTACGAGCAGTACTTC. The J gene is TRBJ2-7, the V gene TRBV7-9; a weak D match, TRBD2 (6 bases). Trimming took 4 bases from V and 3 from J, leaving 13 bases between them. Germline CDR1 reads SEHNR; CDR2 reads FQNEAQ (reference sequence). The CDR3 sequence is 14 residues long.

The chain links TRBV29-1 to TRBJ2-7, with a possible D match to TRBD2 (5 bases). Germline V CDR1 and CDR2: SQVTM, ANQGSEA. V was shortened by 6 bases and J by 6 bases, with 18 bases between the two germline ends. The CDR3 sequence is 13 residues long. The chain's CDR3 is CSVVSVGLGEQYF. CDR3 sequence (DNA): TGCAGCGTCGTATCGGTCGGACTGGGCGAGCAGTACTTC.

The genes are TRBV5-4 and TRBJ2-5, with TRBD1 matching over 10 bases. Germline CDR1 reads SGHNT; CDR2 reads YYREEE (reference sequence). Losses at the gene ends were 4 bases for V and 2 bases for J; bases not matched to a gene: 8. The CDR3 covers 16 residues. This CDR3 is CASSPLPGQGQETQYF. In DNA, the CDR3 is TGTGCCAGCAGCCCGCTACCGGGACAGGGGCAAGAGACCCAGTACTTC.